This T cell receptor beta chain originates from a study of blood T cell repertoires in COVID-19. Study-wide context: PBMCs, B-cell-depleted T cells, or T cells provided the cDNA or gDNA that made up the material.

Profiled with immunoSEQ multiplex PCR; TCRdb holds only in-frame clones, not every one. The table has 300,000 to 350,000 clones, 70% to 90% seen once; the top ten hold less than 2.5%. Ages ranged from roughly 18 to 95 years, with residence in 24 US areas. This receptor was identified in a man younger than 45 who had recovered from COVID-19. The sample consisted of PBMCs or T cells enriched from blood (not recorded which).

The CDR3 protein is CASSPPRGGIQETQYF. DNA of the CDR3: TGTGCCAGCTCACCACCGCGGGGGGGAATCCAAGAGACCCAGTACTTC. The rearrangement links TRBV18 to TRBJ2-5; 9 bases agree with TRBD2. Germline V gene data show CDR1 as KGHSH and CDR2 as LQKENI. The CDR3 has 16 amino acids. The junction had 3 bases not matched to a gene; V was cut back by 0 bases and J by 1 base.